This T cell receptor (beta chain) is from a study of cytotoxic CD8 clonotypes in ibrutinib-treated CLL. For the study at large: Samples averaged about 260,000 productive templates and tens of thousands of productive rearrangements.

Generated by immunoSEQ multiplex PCR, the TCRdb table keeps only in-frame clones and is missing some. The sample shows roughly 250,000 clones, 70% of them seen only once. The receptor comes from a human donor with chronic lymphocytic leukemia. The sample consisted of PBMCs, taken after 24 months of ibrutinib treatment.

The DNA of the CDR3 is TGTGCCAGCTCTGACCTCACAGGGGCCGGCACGGCTTTCTTT. Amino acid sequence: CASSDLTGAGTAFF. The V gene is TRBV18, the J gene TRBJ1-1; 7 bases agree with TRBD1. Per germline, CDR1 KGHSH and CDR2 LQKENI. The CDR3 loop spans 14 amino acids. The V and J ends lost 6 bases and 11 bases, in that order; junction bases with no gene match: 15.